The 20 T cell receptor beta chains given below trace back to one sample, sequenced in a study of T cell responses to AZD1222 COVID-19 vaccine. The data were produced by immunoSEQ multiplex PCR, yet TCRdb's version contains in-frame clones alone and is incomplete. The table includes roughly 120,000 clones, roughly nine tenths detected once. The material sequenced was peripheral blood, taken 28 days after the second AZD1222 dose. Every receptor here comes from an adult who received the AZD1222 COVID-19 vaccine.

The chain recombines TRBV2 with TRBJ2-2; D assignment may be TRBD1 or TRBD2 (5 bases each). V was pared by 10 bases and J by 5 bases, with 20 bases between. Germline V lookup: CDR1 SNHLY, CDR2 FYNNEI. The CDR3 has 15 amino acids. The CDR3 bases are TGTGCCATCCCCATCTACGGGGCTGAAACCGGGGAGCTGTTTTTT. Translation gives CAIPIYGAETGELFF.

The chain joins TRBV10-3 to TRBJ2-1, with D unresolved. V lost 3 bases to trimming and J lost 15 bases, with 24 bases between them. This CDR3 has 15 amino acids. Germline loops: CDR1 ENHRY, CDR2 SYGVKD. The CDR3 sequence is CAISDHSRVAPSLFF. CDR3 nucleotide sequence: TGTGCCATCAGTGATCATAGTAGAGTTGCGCCTTCGTTGTTCTTC.

The CDR3 sequence is CASDQGFDGYTF. CDR3 coding DNA: TGTGCCAGCGACCAGGGTTTTGATGGCTACACCTTC. The J gene is TRBJ1-2, the V gene TRBV2; a weak D match, TRBD1 (5 bases). CDR1 SNHLY and CDR2 FYNNEI come from the germline V gene. The CDR3 contains 12 residues. Trimming took off 8 bases at V and 6 bases at J, with 13 bases between the two ends.

By share, this clone counts as medium-sized. The CDR3 sequence: CAIGSGLAGPDTQYF. DNA of the CDR3: TGTGCCATCGGATCAGGACTAGCGGGACCAGATACGCAGTATTTT. The rearrangement links TRBV10-3 to TRBJ2-3, with 12 bases that match TRBD2. Unmatched junction bases numbered 7, after V lost 8 bases and J lost 4 bases. Germline V gene lookup returns CDR1 ENHRY and CDR2 SYGVKD. The CDR3 extends over 15 amino acids.

This clone came up once. V usage is TRBV5-8 and J usage is TRBJ2-3; D gene ambiguous. The CDR3 runs to 14 residues. V shed 0 bases and J shed 2 bases, with 7 bases lying between them. Germline CDR1 reads SGHTS; CDR2 reads YDEGEE. The CDR3 DNA reads TGTGCCAGCAGCTTGGGCCTCCACACAGATACGCAGTATTTT. Translating it yields CASSLGLHTDTQYF.

This chain links TRBV30 with TRBJ1-1, with a weak D call TRBD1 (6 bases). This CDR3 region has 15 residues. CDR1 is GTSNPN and CDR2 is SVGIG in the germline V gene (reference sequence). V lost 3 bases to trimming and J lost 4 bases, with 18 bases between them. CDR3 in amino acids: CAWSRGGRAGTEAFF. In DNA form, the CDR3 reads TGTGCCTGGAGCCGAGGGGGGCGAGCGGGCACTGAAGCTTTCTTT.

The V gene is TRBV5-4, the J gene TRBJ2-1; D gene ambiguous. This CDR3 has 13 amino acids. Trimming left V 0 bases short and J 15 bases short, with 16 bases between. CDR1 is SGHNT and CDR2 is YYREEE in the germline V gene (reference sequence). CDR3 residues: CASSLDITRVAFF. The CDR3 DNA sequence: TGTGCCAGCAGCTTGGACATTACCCGGGTGGCGTTCTTC.

The CDR3 protein is CASSFRGPGADGYTF. CDR3 in DNA: TGTGCCAGCAGTTTCCGAGGCCCGGGGGCGGATGGCTACACCTTC. V gene TRBV27 combines with J gene TRBJ1-2, with D perhaps matching TRBD1 (6 bases). Germline lookup yields CDR1 MNHEY and CDR2 SMNVEV (reference sequence). CDR3 length: 15 residues. Trimming cost V 3 bases and J 6 bases, with 17 bases left between them.

The V and J genes are TRBV4-2 and TRBJ1-2; 10 positions agree with TRBD1. The ends lost 0 bases at V and 3 bases at J; junction bases unmatched: 4. The CDR3 spans 16 residues. CDR1 and CDR2 from the germline V gene are LGHNA and YNFKEQ. The CDR3: CASSQEGTGAYYGYTF. The CDR3 DNA sequence: TGTGCCAGCAGCCAAGAGGGGACAGGGGCTTACTATGGCTACACCTTC.

The chain joins TRBV9 to TRBJ1-4, with a weak D call TRBD1 (6 bases). The CDR3 runs to 12 residues. Germline V gene lookup returns CDR1 SGDLS and CDR2 YYNGEE. CDR3 sequence reads: CPGSRGREKLFF. DNA for the CDR3: TGTCCCGGATCCCGGGGGCGAGAAAAACTGTTTTTT.

This clone is a singleton in its sample. The chain employs TRBV28 and TRBJ2-7, with D tentatively TRBD1 (6 bases). The V gene lost 7 bases and the J gene lost 2 bases, with 27 bases spanning the gap. CDR1 is MDHEN, CDR2 SYDVKM, per germline. The CDR3 consists of 18 residues. The CDR3 DNA reads TGTGCCAGCACCTTGGGTAGGGCGGCAAGGGGGAATACCTACGAGCAGTACTTC. Its translation is CASTLGRAARGNTYEQYF. Based on the CDR3 plus reference TRBV28 and TRBJ2-7, the full variable domain is DVKVTQSSRYLVKRTGEKVFLECVQDMDHENMFWYRQDPGLGLRLIYFSYDVKMKEKGDIPEGYSVSREKKERFSLILESASTNQTSMYLCASTLGRAARGNTYEQYFGPGTRLTVT.

V and J are TRBV6-5 and TRBJ2-7; 9 nucleotides line up with TRBD2. Germline V gene data show CDR1 as MNHEY and CDR2 as SVGAGI. The junction had 6 bases not matched to a gene; V was cut back by 3 bases and J by 3 bases. This CDR3 contains 15 residues. This chain's CDR3 is CASSYHPSGNYEQYF. The CDR3 DNA sequence: TGTGCCAGCAGTTATCACCCTAGCGGGAACTACGAGCAGTACTTC.

V usage is TRBV7-2 and J usage is TRBJ2-3; 7 positions agree with TRBD2. Germline lookup yields CDR1 SGHTA and CDR2 FQGNSA. This CDR3 has 18 residues. V was pared by 5 bases and J by 3 bases, with 17 bases of the junction left unmatched. The CDR3 region is CASSPRGYGGSWTDTQYF. For the CDR3, the DNA is TGTGCCAGCAGCCCAAGGGGATACGGCGGGAGTTGGACAGATACGCAGTATTTT.

This clone was recorded once. J is TRBJ2-7 and V is TRBV5-6; maybe TRBD1 (5 bases). Germline-derived CDR1 and CDR2 are SGHDT and YYEEEE. The CDR3 contains 14 residues. Trimming pared 0 bases from V and 7 bases from J, leaving 14 bases between. The DNA for the CDR3 is TGTGCCAGCAGCTTGGTAGGGGCCCAAGGGGAGCAGTACTTC. Protein sequence: CASSLVGAQGEQYF. Complete variable domain (other parts from reference TRBV5-6 and TRBJ2-7): DAGVTQSPTHLIKTRGQQVTLRCSPKSGHDTVSWYQQALGQGPQFIFQYYEEEERQRGNFPDRFSGHQFPNYSSELNVNALLLGDSALYLCASSLVGAQGEQYFGPGTRLTVT.

CDR3 in DNA: TGCGCCAGCAGCTCCGGCACCGGGGAGCTGTTTTTT. This gives the protein CASSSGTGELFF. The genes are TRBV5-1 and TRBJ2-2, with D unresolved. CDR1 and CDR2 from the germline V gene are SGHRS and YFSETQ. Between the trimmed V and J ends, which lost 3 bases and 4 bases, there was a span of 4 bases. The CDR3 is made up of 12 amino acids.

The sample holds one count of this clone. The V call is TRBV6-5, the J call TRBJ1-2; weak D call: TRBD1 (5 bases). In germline, CDR1 is MNHEY, CDR2 SVGAGI. The CDR3 covers 13 residues. The V gene lost 5 bases and the J gene lost 2 bases, with 9 bases spanning the gap. DNA of the CDR3: TGTGCCAGCAGTCGGACATCCAACTATGGCTACACCTTC. This encodes CASSRTSNYGYTF.

The chain recombines TRBV18 with TRBJ1-5; a weak D match, TRBD1 (6 bases). V lost 4 bases, J lost 4 bases, and 8 bases lay in between. This CDR3 contains 13 residues. The germline V gene encodes CDR1 KGHSH and CDR2 LQKENI. For the CDR3, the DNA is TGTGCCAGCTCACTAGGACAGAATCAGCCCCAGCATTTT. It specifies CASSLGQNQPQHF.

This clone appeared a single time. CDR3: CASSENGYSPLHF. CDR3 DNA: TGTGCCAGCAGTGAAAACGGGTATTCACCCCTCCACTTT. The rearrangement uses TRBV2 and TRBJ1-6, with D unclear. V dropped 2 bases and J dropped 8 bases, with 7 bases sitting between them. Germline loops: CDR1 SNHLY, CDR2 FYNNEI. The CDR3 is 13 residues long.

This sequence joins TRBV28 and TRBJ2-6; D gene uncertain. The CDR3 length is 15 residues. Germline values: CDR1 MDHEN, CDR2 SYDVKM. Trimming shortened V by 4 bases and J by 0 bases, and 7 bases separated the two germline ends. The CDR3 reads CASSSRISGANVLTF. CDR3 coding DNA: TGTGCCAGCAGTTCCAGAATCTCTGGGGCCAACGTCCTGACTTTC. The entire variable domain, with the rest obtained from reference TRBV28 and TRBJ2-6, is as follows: DVKVTQSSRYLVKRTGEKVFLECVQDMDHENMFWYRQDPGLGLRLIYFSYDVKMKEKGDIPEGYSVSREKKERFSLILESASTNQTSMYLCASSSRISGANVLTFGAGSRLTVL.

The gene calls are TRBV28 and TRBJ2-1, with D possibly being TRBD2 (6 bases). The V end lost 2 bases, the J end lost 0 bases, and 11 bases lay between the germline ends. CDR1 and CDR2 from the germline V gene are MDHEN and SYDVKM. This CDR3 is 16 amino acids long. CDR3 in DNA: TGTGCCAGCAGTTTACGGCGGGGCGGCTCCTACAATGAGCAGTTCTTC. It translates to CASSLRRGGSYNEQFF. Together with reference TRBV28 and TRBJ2-1, the CDR3 gives the full variable domain: DVKVTQSSRYLVKRTGEKVFLECVQDMDHENMFWYRQDPGLGLRLIYFSYDVKMKEKGDIPEGYSVSREKKERFSLILESASTNQTSMYLCASSLRRGGSYNEQFFGPGTRLTVL.